The rows below give T cell receptor beta chains drawn from one sample of a study of blood T cell repertoires in COVID-19. Some clones are missing from TCRdb's copy, which holds only in-frame ones; the method was immunoSEQ multiplex PCR. The profile shows some 180,000 clones, approximately 91% of them singletons. The sample taken for sequencing was peripheral blood. Every receptor here comes from a man between 18 and 35 years old with COVID-19, enrolled during active disease. CDR3s include the opening cysteine and the closing phenylalanine or tryptophan. Fields, in order: V gene, clone size, J gene, D gene, CDR3 DNA, CDR3 protein. A D gene is named only where the DNA matches it firmly. The size field is filled for only some rows; it gives once, few, many or a size class.

v_gene: TRBV5-4
abundance: NA
j_gene: TRBJ2-2
d_gene: NA
CDR3nt: TGTGCCAGCAGCTTGGACAGTTACGCGAACACCGGGGAGCTGTTTTTT
CDR3aa: CASSLDSYANTGELFF

v_gene: TRBV28
abundance: once
j_gene: TRBJ2-3
d_gene: NA
CDR3nt: TGTGCCAGCAGTGACCCCGCTCGGGGCACAGATACGCAGTATTTT
CDR3aa: CASSDPARGTDTQYF

v_gene: TRBV5-1
abundance: NA
j_gene: TRBJ2-2
d_gene: NA
CDR3nt: TGCGCCAGCAGCTTGGGAGTGGGAGTGAACACCGGGGAGCTGTTTTTT
CDR3aa: CASSLGVGVNTGELFF

v_gene: TRBV28
abundance: NA
j_gene: TRBJ2-5
d_gene: NA
CDR3nt: TGTGCCAGCAGTTTATGGCTAGCGGAGACCCAGTACTTC
CDR3aa: CASSLWLAETQYF

v_gene: TRBV11-2
abundance: once
j_gene: TRBJ1-5
d_gene: NA
CDR3nt: TGTGCCAGCAGTCATGAGTTTAATCAGCCCCAGCATTTT
CDR3aa: CASSHEFNQPQHF

v_gene: TRBV6-5
abundance: few
j_gene: TRBJ1-3
d_gene: NA
CDR3nt: TGTGCCAGCAGTCACCGGGGAAACACCATATATTTT
CDR3aa: CASSHRGNTIYF

v_gene: TRBV15
abundance: once
j_gene: TRBJ2-1
d_gene: TRBD2
CDR3nt: TGTGCCACCAGCCCTAGCGGGATCTACAATGAGCAGTTCTTC
CDR3aa: CATSPSGIYNEQFF

v_gene: TRBV7-9
abundance: NA
j_gene: TRBJ2-2
d_gene: NA
CDR3nt: TGTGCCAGCACCGGACTCATCACCGGGGAGCTGTTTTTT
CDR3aa: CASTGLITGELFF

v_gene: TRBV7-9
abundance: NA
j_gene: TRBJ2-1
d_gene: TRBD2
CDR3nt: TGTGCCAGCAGCTCCCTCAGCGGGAGTGGGTACAATGAGCAGTTCTTC
CDR3aa: CASSSLSGSGYNEQFF

v_gene: TRBV28
abundance: NA
j_gene: TRBJ1-5
d_gene: TRBD1
CDR3nt: TGTGCCAGCAGTTCTCGGGACAGGGATTATCAGCCCCAGCATTTT
CDR3aa: CASSSRDRDYQPQHF

v_gene: TRBV18
abundance: once
j_gene: TRBJ1-1
d_gene: TRBD1
CDR3nt: TGTGCCAGCTCACCCCGAACTCCGGGACAGGGGAACACTGAAGCTTTCTTT
CDR3aa: CASSPRTPGQGNTEAFF

v_gene: TRBV30
abundance: NA
j_gene: TRBJ1-1
d_gene: NA
CDR3nt: TGTGCCTGGAGTGGTATCGCCCTTTATGGGGGGGCTTTCTTT
CDR3aa: CAWSGIALYGGAFF

v_gene: TRBV24-1
abundance: NA
j_gene: TRBJ2-7
d_gene: TRBD1
CDR3nt: TGTGCCACCAGGAGACAGGGCACCTACGAGCAGTACTTC
CDR3aa: CATRRQGTYEQYF

v_gene: TRBV14
abundance: once
j_gene: TRBJ2-1
d_gene: NA
CDR3nt: TGTGCCAGCAGCCAAGAGTCAGGGTACTACTACAATGAGCAGTTCTTC
CDR3aa: CASSQESGYYYNEQFF

v_gene: TRBV7-6
abundance: NA
j_gene: TRBJ2-1
d_gene: TRBD1
CDR3nt: TGTGCCAGCAGCTTACAGGGGGAATCCTACAATGAGCAGTTCTTC
CDR3aa: CASSLQGESYNEQFF

v_gene: TRBV18
abundance: NA
j_gene: TRBJ1-1
d_gene: NA
CDR3nt: TGTGCCAGCTCACCAGGCTGGGGGACAACCGAAGCTTTCTTT
CDR3aa: CASSPGWGTTEAFF

v_gene: TRBV10-1
abundance: NA
j_gene: TRBJ2-3
d_gene: TRBD2
CDR3nt: TGCGCCAGCAGCCAGGATAGCGGGAGAACCCCGAACCTAACAGATACGCAGTATTTT
CDR3aa: CASSQDSGRTPNLTDTQYF

v_gene: TRBV4-1
abundance: NA
j_gene: TRBJ1-2
d_gene: NA
CDR3nt: TGCGCCAGCAGCCAAGATTTGGCAGGGCGAAGCGGCTACACCTTC
CDR3aa: CASSQDLAGRSGYTF

v_gene: TRBV30
abundance: NA
j_gene: TRBJ2-1
d_gene: TRBD2
CDR3nt: TGTGCCTGGAGTTCGGTGACTAGCGGGAGCCACAATGAGCAGTTCTTC
CDR3aa: CAWSSVTSGSHNEQFF

v_gene: TRBV5-4
abundance: few
j_gene: TRBJ1-2
d_gene: NA
CDR3nt: TGTGCCAGCAGCTTGGATTTTGGGGCTGGCTACACCTTC
CDR3aa: CASSLDFGAGYTF

v_gene: TRBV7-3
abundance: NA
j_gene: TRBJ2-5
d_gene: TRBD1
CDR3nt: TGTGCCAGCAGCCGGACAGGGGGGGAGACCCAGTACTTC
CDR3aa: CASSRTGGETQYF

v_gene: TRBV5-5
abundance: few
j_gene: TRBJ1-1
d_gene: NA
CDR3nt: TGTGCCAGCAGCTTGGTTGCTGGGAATCGGGGTGAAGCTTTCTTT
CDR3aa: CASSLVAGNRGEAFF

v_gene: TRBV27
abundance: NA
j_gene: TRBJ2-2
d_gene: TRBD2
CDR3nt: TGTGCCACCGAGGGAGGGTCCGGGGAGCTGTTTTTT
CDR3aa: CATEGGSGELFF

v_gene: TRBV7-8
abundance: NA
j_gene: TRBJ2-7
d_gene: NA
CDR3nt: TGTGCCAGCAGCTTAGCGTGGCTAGCTGGAGGAGGGGCGGAGCAGTACTTC
CDR3aa: CASSLAWLAGGGAEQYF

v_gene: TRBV5-4
abundance: NA
j_gene: TRBJ1-4
d_gene: TRBD1
CDR3nt: TGTGCCAGCAGCTCAGGGGGAACTAATGAAAAACTGCTTTTT
CDR3aa: CASSSGGTNEKLLF

v_gene: TRBV19
abundance: NA
j_gene: TRBJ1-5
d_gene: TRBD1
CDR3nt: TGTGCCAGTAGTTGGACAGGGGGCCTCAATCAGCCCCAGCATTTT
CDR3aa: CASSWTGGLNQPQHF

v_gene: TRBV11-2
abundance: NA
j_gene: TRBJ2-1
d_gene: NA
CDR3nt: TGTGCCAGCAGCTCCCCCCCGTCCTACAATGAGCAGTTCTTC
CDR3aa: CASSSPPSYNEQFF

v_gene: TRBV21-1
abundance: NA
j_gene: TRBJ1-4
d_gene: NA
CDR3nt: TGTGCCAGCAGCAAAGCCGGCAGGTCCGCTAATGAAAAACTGTTTTTT
CDR3aa: CASSKAGRSANEKLFF

v_gene: TRBV5-6
abundance: NA
j_gene: TRBJ2-7
d_gene: NA
CDR3nt: TGTGCCAGCAGCTTGGCCTCGTACGAGCAGTACTTC
CDR3aa: CASSLASYEQYF

v_gene: TRBV9
abundance: NA
j_gene: TRBJ2-2
d_gene: NA
CDR3nt: TGTGCCAGCAGCGTACGGTCTCTCACCGGGGAGCTGTTTTTT
CDR3aa: CASSVRSLTGELFF

v_gene: TRBV7-8
abundance: NA
j_gene: TRBJ2-7
d_gene: NA
CDR3nt: TGTGCCAGCAGCTTAGCCACCAGGTACGAGCAGTACTTC
CDR3aa: CASSLATRYEQYF

v_gene: TRBV5-4
abundance: NA
j_gene: TRBJ2-3
d_gene: TRBD2
CDR3nt: TGTGCCAGCAGCCCTAGCGGGGGTAGCACAGATACGCAGTATTTT
CDR3aa: CASSPSGGSTDTQYF

v_gene: TRBV27
abundance: NA
j_gene: TRBJ1-1
d_gene: TRBD1
CDR3nt: TGTGCCAGCAGTTCGGGACAGGGGCTCACTGAAGCTTTCTTT
CDR3aa: CASSSGQGLTEAFF

v_gene: TRBV24-1
abundance: once
j_gene: TRBJ2-5
d_gene: TRBD1
CDR3nt: TGTGCCACCAGCCAGGGGGCGAGAGAGACCCAGTACTTC
CDR3aa: CATSQGARETQYF

v_gene: TRBV6-2/TRBV6-3
abundance: NA
j_gene: TRBJ1-4
d_gene: NA
CDR3nt: TGTGCCAGCAGTTACGTCAGAGGACTTAATGAAAAACTGCTTTTT
CDR3aa: CASSYVRGLNEKLLF

v_gene: TRBV6-2/TRBV6-3
abundance: NA
j_gene: TRBJ2-1
d_gene: NA
CDR3nt: TGTGCCAGCAGTTCCCCCTTGAGCTCCTACAATGAGCAGTTCTTC
CDR3aa: CASSSPLSSYNEQFF

v_gene: TRBV9
abundance: once
j_gene: TRBJ2-7
d_gene: NA
CDR3nt: TGTGCCAGCAGCGTCCAGTCGGTTCATACAGGTCACCAGCACTACGAGCAGTACTTC
CDR3aa: CASSVQSVHTGHQHYEQYF

v_gene: TRBV6-2/TRBV6-3
abundance: NA
j_gene: TRBJ1-1
d_gene: TRBD1
CDR3nt: TGTGCCAGCAGTTACTTACAGGGGAACTCTGAAGCTTTCTTT
CDR3aa: CASSYLQGNSEAFF

v_gene: TRBV19
abundance: NA
j_gene: TRBJ1-6
d_gene: TRBD1
CDR3nt: TGTGCCAGTATGAGGGGACAGGGGACTTCACCCCTCCACTTT
CDR3aa: CASMRGQGTSPLHF

v_gene: TRBV4-3
abundance: NA
j_gene: TRBJ1-1
d_gene: NA
CDR3nt: TGCGCCAGCAGTATCACGGGGAACACTGAAGCTTTCTTT
CDR3aa: CASSITGNTEAFF

v_gene: TRBV27
abundance: NA
j_gene: TRBJ2-2
d_gene: TRBD2
CDR3nt: TGTGCCAGCAGTCCCGCGGGAGGGGGCTACACCGGGGAGCTGTTTTTT
CDR3aa: CASSPAGGGYTGELFF

v_gene: TRBV11-2
abundance: NA
j_gene: TRBJ2-2
d_gene: TRBD1
CDR3nt: TGTGCCAGCAGCGGATCCTGGACAGGGACCGGGGAGCTGTTTTTT
CDR3aa: CASSGSWTGTGELFF

v_gene: TRBV3-1/TRBV3-2
abundance: NA
j_gene: TRBJ1-2
d_gene: TRBD1
CDR3nt: TGTGCCAGCAGCTCCATCGGGACAGGGTTTGGCGGCTACACCTTC
CDR3aa: CASSSIGTGFGGYTF

v_gene: TRBV7-2
abundance: NA
j_gene: TRBJ1-2
d_gene: TRBD1
CDR3nt: TGTGCCAGCAGCGACCGGGACAGGGTTTTCGCAAATGGCTACACCTTC
CDR3aa: CASSDRDRVFANGYTF

v_gene: TRBV15
abundance: NA
j_gene: TRBJ2-7
d_gene: TRBD1
CDR3nt: TGTGCCACCAGCAGAGATCTACAGGGGGATGAGCAGTACTTC
CDR3aa: CATSRDLQGDEQYF

v_gene: TRBV5-1
abundance: once
j_gene: TRBJ1-2
d_gene: TRBD1
CDR3nt: TGCGCCAGCAGCTTACGACAGGGTGATGGCTACACCTTC
CDR3aa: CASSLRQGDGYTF

v_gene: TRBV7-2
abundance: NA
j_gene: TRBJ1-6
d_gene: NA
CDR3nt: TGTGCCAGCAGTCGCGCAGGGAATTCACCCCTCCACTTT
CDR3aa: CASSRAGNSPLHF

v_gene: TRBV28
abundance: NA
j_gene: TRBJ2-7
d_gene: TRBD2
CDR3nt: TGTGCCAGCAGTTTATATCGGGAGCGGGGAGACGAGCAGTACTTC
CDR3aa: CASSLYRERGDEQYF

v_gene: TRBV24-1
abundance: NA
j_gene: TRBJ1-2
d_gene: NA
CDR3nt: TGTGCCACCAGTGATTCCAAGACGGGGAACTATGGCTACACCTTC
CDR3aa: CATSDSKTGNYGYTF

v_gene: TRBV10-1
abundance: few
j_gene: TRBJ1-3
d_gene: TRBD1
CDR3nt: TGCGCCAGCCCCGTGAACTGGACAGGGCGAGGAAACACCATATATTTT
CDR3aa: CASPVNWTGRGNTIYF

v_gene: TRBV9
abundance: once
j_gene: TRBJ2-3
d_gene: NA
CDR3nt: TGTGCCAGCAGCGTCGGAGGGAGCACAGATACGCAGTATTTT
CDR3aa: CASSVGGSTDTQYF

v_gene: TRBV7-2
abundance: NA
j_gene: TRBJ2-5
d_gene: TRBD1
CDR3nt: TGTGCCAGCAACCTGGCAGGGACAGCTCAAGAGACCCAGTACTTC
CDR3aa: CASNLAGTAQETQYF

v_gene: TRBV24-1
abundance: once
j_gene: TRBJ2-2
d_gene: TRBD1
CDR3nt: TGTGCCACCGGTCATAAGGTACAGGGGTCGAACACCGGGGAGCTGTTTTTT
CDR3aa: CATGHKVQGSNTGELFF

v_gene: TRBV9
abundance: NA
j_gene: TRBJ1-3
d_gene: TRBD1
CDR3nt: TGTGCCAGCAGCCCGTCAGGGGGAGCACTTGGAAACACCATATATTTT
CDR3aa: CASSPSGGALGNTIYF